A single T cell receptor (beta chain) is shown here with its context. This clonotype was picked up a small number of times. Its binding antigen is unknown. No qualities accompany the bases; no much larger clone lies one base away. To demonstrate the VDJtools post-analysis software, TCR beta repertoires were profiled from the peripheral blood of about 13 young patients with multiple sclerosis. The patients with multiple sclerosis were children and adolescents between about 6 and 17 years of age. This entry belongs to a study of post-analysis software for immune sequencing data (dated by TCRdb to between 2015 and 2017). About the study as a whole: The recorded disease courses included relapsing-remitting, secondary progressive and progressive-relapsing multiple sclerosis, and some patients had no subtype annotation. The patient repertoires were compared against fewer than twelve previously published healthy control repertoires obtained from donors aged roughly 6 to 28 years. A subset of samples was prepared in parallel using single-end sample barcoding, then pooled and co-amplified after Illumina adapter ligation. Beyond this particular receptor, the publication reports: Significantly higher frequencies in patients than in controls were found for several TRBV segments, including TRBV5-6, TRBV5-1 and TRBV20-1. The multiple sclerosis patient group was slightly younger than the control group. Strong co-clustering of samples prepared in the same batch was shown by direct clustering with F measure, prompting a batch-effect correction. Compared with controls, multiple sclerosis patients had significantly lower normalized Chao1 diversity, a finding suggesting substantial peripheral T-cell clonal expansion.

The library was made by PCR. Instrument used: Illumina HiSeq 2500. To reduce PCR and sequencing biases, unique molecular identifiers were built into the TCR beta cDNA libraries. Every 1 to 10 million input T cells yielded approximately 500,000 cDNA molecules, meaning each molecule approximated one T cell. Patient libraries were prepared and sequenced with the same protocol used for the earlier healthy control dataset. Samples belonging to the same batch were prepared together, multiplexed and sequenced on a shared HiSeq lane. Per the authors' processing: Raw barcoded reads were processed with MIGEC, discarding single-read molecular identifier groups before consensus assembly and CDR3 extraction. VDJtools was used for post-analysis of the clonotype tables, with diversity normalized by down-sampling every dataset to the smallest sample size. In repertoire overlap clustering, CDR3 amino acid sequences, but not nucleotide sequences, were matched to correct batch-related cross-sample contamination. TCRdb cleaned the public reads at Q25 with fastp, built clones with MiXCR and kept in-frame beta chains. All rows with the same CDR3 protein become a single entry with the most common DNA and genes. The V and J calls here are based on TCRdb, not the publication. The sample profile shows fewer than 850,000 distinct CDR3 sequences; 30% of them were found once. The ten largest account for more than 0.45% of the sample.

Reading the germline V gene (reference sequence) gives CDR1 DFQATT and CDR2 SNEGSKA. The CDR3 goes from the cysteine to the phenylalanine over 17 residues. Only the CDR3 DNA stays, 51 bases, in frame from base 1. The V end loses 3 bases and the J end loses 2 bases, and a stretch of 20 bases separates them. The chain uses TRBV20-1 and TRBJ2-1; TRBD1 is a weak D gene call, 6 bases matching. The sample consisted of blood. The receptor was isolated from a girl between 5 and 17 years old with multiple sclerosis. The DNA sequence reads TGCAGTGCTAGTTTGGTCCGGGGCAGGGGAACCTACAATGAGCAGTTCTTC. Its protein is CSASLVRGRGTYNEQFF.